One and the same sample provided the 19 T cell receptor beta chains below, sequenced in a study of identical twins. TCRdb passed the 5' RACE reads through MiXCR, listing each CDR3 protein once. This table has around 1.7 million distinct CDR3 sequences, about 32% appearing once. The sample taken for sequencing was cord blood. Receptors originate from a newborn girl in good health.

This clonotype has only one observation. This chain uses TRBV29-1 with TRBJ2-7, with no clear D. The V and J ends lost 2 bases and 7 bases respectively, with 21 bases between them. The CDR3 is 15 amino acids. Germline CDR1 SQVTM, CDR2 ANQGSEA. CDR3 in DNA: TGCAGCGTTGAACCCGAGGAGATCTCCTACAATGAGCAGTACTTC. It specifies CSVEPEEISYNEQYF.

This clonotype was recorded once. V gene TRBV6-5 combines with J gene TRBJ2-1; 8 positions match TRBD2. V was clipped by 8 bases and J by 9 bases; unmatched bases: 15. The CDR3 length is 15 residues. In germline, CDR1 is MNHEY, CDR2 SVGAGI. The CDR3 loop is CASRGGTRRNSEQFF. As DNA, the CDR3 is TGTGCCAGCCGGGGTGGGACTAGGCGAAACAGTGAGCAGTTCTTC.

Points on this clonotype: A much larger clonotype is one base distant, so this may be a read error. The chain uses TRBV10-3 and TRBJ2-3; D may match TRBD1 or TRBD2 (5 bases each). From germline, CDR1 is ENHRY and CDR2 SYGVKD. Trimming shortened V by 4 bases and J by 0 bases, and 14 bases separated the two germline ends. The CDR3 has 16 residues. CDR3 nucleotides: TGTGCCATCAGTGGTGGGGGTAGGAAGAGCACAGATACGCAGTATTTT. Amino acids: CAISGGGRKSTDTQYF.

The CDR3 spells CASNRGRGYSNQPQHF. The CDR3 DNA is TGTGCCAGCAATCGAGGGCGGGGGTATAGCAATCAGCCCCAGCATTTT. The chain combines TRBV28 with TRBJ1-5, with D perhaps TRBD1 (5 bases). Trimming took 7 bases from V and 0 from J, leaving 16 bases between them. Per germline, CDR1 MDHEN and CDR2 SYDVKM. CDR3 size: 16 residues.

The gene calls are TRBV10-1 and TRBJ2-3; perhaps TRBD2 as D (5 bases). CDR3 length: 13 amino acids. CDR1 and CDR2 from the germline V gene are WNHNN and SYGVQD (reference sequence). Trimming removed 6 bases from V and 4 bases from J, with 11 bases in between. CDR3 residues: CASRPDGADTQYF. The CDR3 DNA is TGCGCCAGCAGACCTGACGGGGCAGATACGCAGTATTTT.

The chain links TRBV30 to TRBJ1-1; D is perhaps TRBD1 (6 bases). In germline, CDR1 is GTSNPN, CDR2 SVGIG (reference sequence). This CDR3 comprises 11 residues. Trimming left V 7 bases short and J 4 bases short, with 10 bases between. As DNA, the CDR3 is TGTGCCTACCGAGGGGGCACTGAAGCTTTCTTT. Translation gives CAYRGGTEAFF.

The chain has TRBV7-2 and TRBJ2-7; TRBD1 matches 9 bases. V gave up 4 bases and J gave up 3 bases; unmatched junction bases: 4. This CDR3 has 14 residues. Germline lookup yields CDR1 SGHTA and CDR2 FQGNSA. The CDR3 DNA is TGTGCCAGCAGCTGGTACAGGGGGCTCTACGAGCAGTACTTC. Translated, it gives CASSWYRGLYEQYF.

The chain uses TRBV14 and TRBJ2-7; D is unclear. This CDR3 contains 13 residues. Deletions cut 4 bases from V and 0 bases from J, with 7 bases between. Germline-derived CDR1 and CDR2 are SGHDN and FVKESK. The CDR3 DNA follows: TGTGCCAGCAGCCGGCGCCCCTCCTACGAGCAGTACTTC. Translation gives CASSRRPSYEQYF.

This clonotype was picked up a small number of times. This CDR3 reads CASKTSGMSPTGELFF. CDR3 sequence (DNA): TGTGCCAGCAAGACTAGCGGGATGTCGCCCACCGGGGAGCTGTTTTTT. This chain connects TRBV2 to TRBJ2-2; 11 nucleotides align to TRBD2. The CDR3 runs to 16 residues. Germline CDR1 SNHLY, CDR2 FYNNEI. J gave up 4 bases and V 7 bases, and 8 bases lay outside the gene matches.

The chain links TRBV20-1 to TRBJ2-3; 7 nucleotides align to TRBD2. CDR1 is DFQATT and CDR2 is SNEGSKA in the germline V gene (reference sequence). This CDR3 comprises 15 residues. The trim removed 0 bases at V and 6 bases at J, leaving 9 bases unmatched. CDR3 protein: CSARDMRERMDTQYF. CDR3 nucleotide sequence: TGCAGTGCTAGAGATATGCGGGAGAGGATGGATACGCAGTATTTT.

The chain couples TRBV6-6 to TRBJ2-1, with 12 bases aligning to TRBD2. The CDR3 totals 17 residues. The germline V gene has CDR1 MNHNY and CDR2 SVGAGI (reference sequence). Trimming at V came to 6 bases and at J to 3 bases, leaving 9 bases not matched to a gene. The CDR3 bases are TGTGCCAGCAGAAATCCTCTAGCGGGAGGGGACTACAATGAGCAGTTCTTC. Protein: CASRNPLAGGDYNEQFF.

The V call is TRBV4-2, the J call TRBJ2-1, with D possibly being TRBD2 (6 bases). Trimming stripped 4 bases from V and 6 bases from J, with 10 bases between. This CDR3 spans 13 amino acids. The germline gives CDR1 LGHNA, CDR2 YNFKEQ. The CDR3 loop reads CASSPGTPNEQFF. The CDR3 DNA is TGTGCCAGCAGCCCCGGGACTCCCAATGAGCAGTTCTTC.

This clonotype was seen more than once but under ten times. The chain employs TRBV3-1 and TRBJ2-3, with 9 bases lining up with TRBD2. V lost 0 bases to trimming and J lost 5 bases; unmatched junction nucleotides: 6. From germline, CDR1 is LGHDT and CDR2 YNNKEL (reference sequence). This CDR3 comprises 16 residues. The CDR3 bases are TGTGCCAGCAGCCAAGAAGGCGGGGGGGCGGAAGATACGCAGTATTTT. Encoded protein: CASSQEGGGAEDTQYF.

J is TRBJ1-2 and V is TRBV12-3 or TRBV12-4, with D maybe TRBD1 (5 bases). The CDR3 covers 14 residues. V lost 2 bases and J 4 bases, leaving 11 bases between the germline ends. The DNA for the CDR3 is TGTGCCAGCAGTTTACGTCGGGACCTCTATGGCTACACCTTC. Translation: CASSLRRDLYGYTF.

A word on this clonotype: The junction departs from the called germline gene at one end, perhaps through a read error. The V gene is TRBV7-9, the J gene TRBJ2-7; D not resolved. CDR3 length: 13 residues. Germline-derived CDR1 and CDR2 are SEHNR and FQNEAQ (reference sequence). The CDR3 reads CASSITSSYERYF. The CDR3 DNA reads TGTGCCAGCAGCATAACGAGCTCCTACGAGCGGTACTTC.

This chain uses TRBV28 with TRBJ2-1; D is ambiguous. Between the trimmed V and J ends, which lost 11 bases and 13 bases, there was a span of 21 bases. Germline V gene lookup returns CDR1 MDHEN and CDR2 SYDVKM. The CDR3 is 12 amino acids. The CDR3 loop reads CAGFGLGGIQFF. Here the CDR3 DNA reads TGTGCCGGCTTTGGCCTAGGTGGGATCCAGTTCTTC.

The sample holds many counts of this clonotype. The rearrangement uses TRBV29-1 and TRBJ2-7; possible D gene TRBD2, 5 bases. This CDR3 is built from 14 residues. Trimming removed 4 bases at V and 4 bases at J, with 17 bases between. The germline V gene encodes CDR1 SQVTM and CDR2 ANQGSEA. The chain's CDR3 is CSVARDVGWYEQYF. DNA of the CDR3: TGCAGCGTTGCCCGGGATGTAGGTTGGTACGAGCAGTACTTC.

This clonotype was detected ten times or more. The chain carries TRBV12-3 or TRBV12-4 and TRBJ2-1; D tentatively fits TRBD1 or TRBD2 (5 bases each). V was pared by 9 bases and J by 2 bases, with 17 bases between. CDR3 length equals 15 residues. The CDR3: CASCLVGETYNEQFF. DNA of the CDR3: TGTGCCAGTTGCCTCGTGGGGGAAACCTACAATGAGCAGTTCTTC.

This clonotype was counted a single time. The CDR3 coding sequence is TGCAGTGGATGGGACAGGGGGCGGGGGTATGGCTACACCTTC. It is translated as CSGWDRGRGYGYTF. The chain uses TRBV20-1 and TRBJ1-2; 12 bases agree with TRBD1. This CDR3 is built from 14 residues. Germline CDR1 is DFQATT and CDR2 is SNEGSKA (reference sequence). J lost 5 bases, V lost 7 bases, and 8 bases had no gene match.